One and the same sample provided the 9 T cell receptor beta chains below, sequenced in a study of cytomegalovirus exposure and HLA in healthy donors. It was with 60 Vbeta and 13 Jbeta primers that the PCR ran. This table comes from immunoSEQ multiplex PCR, and its TCRdb copy is limited to in-frame clones, with some not included. Altogether 100,000 or so clones are present, 83% being singletons, with the ten largest covering over 5%. Specimen: PBMCs. These receptors all come from a man younger than 35 in good health and CMV-seronegative.

This clone was seen a handful of times. This chain joins TRBV5-6 and TRBJ1-1; D gene unclear. In germline, CDR1 is SGHDT, CDR2 YYEEEE. This CDR3 contains 13 residues. Trimming pared 1 base from V and 10 bases from J, leaving 14 bases between. CDR3 DNA: TGTGCCAGCAGCTTGCCCGTGCCAGGTGGAGCTTTCTTT. Amino acid sequence: CASSLPVPGGAFF.

The sample holds a few counts of this clone. The rearrangement uses TRBV14 and TRBJ1-2; the D is unclear. The V gene lost 4 bases and the J gene lost 3 bases, with 15 bases spanning the gap. Per the germline V gene, CDR1 is SGHDN and CDR2 is FVKESK. CDR3 length: 15 residues. For the CDR3, the DNA is TGTGCCAGCAGCCTTCTTGTCCGAGTAGACTATGGCTACACCTTC. This sequence encodes CASSLLVRVDYGYTF.

The rearrangement joins TRBV6-5 to TRBJ2-4; 7 bases map to TRBD1. J lost 2 bases, V lost 5 bases, and 6 bases had no gene match. CDR1 is MNHEY, CDR2 SVGAGI, per germline. This CDR3 has 15 amino acids. CDR3 nucleotide sequence: TGTGCCAGCAGTCGACAGGGAGAAACCAAAAACATTCAGTACTTC. Translation gives CASSRQGETKNIQYF.

This chain connects TRBV10-3 to TRBJ2-2; 8 bases are shared with TRBD1. The CDR3 extends over 13 amino acids. Germline V CDR1 and CDR2: ENHRY, SYGVKD. J was trimmed by 7 bases and V by 5 bases; bases with no gene match: 3. CDR3 bases: TGTGCCATCAGTCAGGGGGCAGGCGGGGAGCTGTTTTTT. Its protein product is CAISQGAGGELFF.

Comment on this clone: Germline and junction disagree at one end, which may indicate a read error. The rearrangement joins TRBV18 to TRBJ1-2; perhaps TRBD1 as D (5 bases). The CDR3 covers 16 residues. In germline, CDR1 is KGHSH, CDR2 LQKENI. CDR3 residues: CASSPPLAGYGTYSFF. Here the CDR3 DNA reads TGTGCCAGCTCACCACCCCTCGCGGGGTACGGGACCTATTCCTTCTTC.

The chain combines TRBV30 with TRBJ2-7; maybe TRBD2 (5 bases). Trimming shortened V by 4 bases and J by 3 bases, and 13 bases separated the two germline ends. Germline values: CDR1 GTSNPN, CDR2 SVGIG (reference sequence). This CDR3 is built from 13 residues. CDR3 amino acids: CAWNGERLYEQYF. DNA for the CDR3: TGTGCCTGGAATGGAGAGCGGCTCTACGAGCAGTACTTC.

The V and J genes are TRBV11-2 and TRBJ1-1; the match to TRBD1 covers 10 bases. Germline V CDR1 and CDR2: SGHAT, FQNNGV. With 1 base clipped from V and 3 bases from J, the junction kept 8 bases outside the gene matches. This CDR3 is built from 17 residues. The CDR3 bases are TGTGCCAGCAGCTTAGGTAGGGACAGGGGATTGGACACTGAAGCTTTCTTT. Residues: CASSLGRDRGLDTEAFF.

Here the CDR3 reads CASSPGLDSSSYEQYF. The CDR3 nucleotides are TGTGCCAGCAGCCCAGGCCTCGACAGTAGCTCCTACGAGCAGTACTTC. This chain joins TRBV11-3 and TRBJ2-7, with D possibly matching TRBD1 (5 bases). The germline CDR1 and CDR2 sequences are SGHNT and YENEEA. This CDR3 is built from 16 residues. V lost 5 bases and J 0 bases, leaving 17 bases between the germline ends.

The chain combines TRBV5-5 with TRBJ2-5; TRBD2 aligns across 8 bases. After removal of 1 base from V and 2 bases from J, the junction contained 7 bases not matched to a gene. The germline gives CDR1 SGHKS, CDR2 YYEKEE (reference sequence). The length of the CDR3 is 16 residues. The chain's CDR3 is CASSLLPGGVQETQYF. As DNA, the CDR3 is TGTGCCAGCAGCTTGTTACCCGGGGGGGTTCAAGAGACCCAGTACTTC.